Described below is a single T cell receptor beta chain sequence and its context. Antigen specificity is unknown. The sample is drawn from a study of T cell repertoires in cytomegalovirus infection. Overall study context: An indication of both CMV infection and matching HLA type came from public TCR beta signatures.

CDR1 KGHSH and CDR2 LQKENI come from the germline V gene. The V and J ends lost 4 bases and 3 bases respectively, with 18 bases between them. The CDR3 spans 16 residues. TCRdb re-derived calls from the reads in MiXCR, one entry per CDR3 protein. In the table there are 71,000 or so distinct CDR3 sequences, approximately 20% of which are singletons. The sequencing used CD8+ T cells from cultured PBMCs, collected from culture after CMV antigen stimulation. The V call is TRBV18, the J call TRBJ1-2; D possibly corresponds to TRBD1 (5 bases). The TCR was taken from a human donor in good health (CMV status not recorded). Some clones in this sample may be carry-over from other donors' samples. CDR3 in amino acids: CASSQGASGSDYGYTF. The DNA for the CDR3 is TGTGCCAGCTCACAAGGGGCTTCGGGTTCGGACTATGGCTACACCTTC.